This T cell receptor (beta chain) derives from a study of tissue T cells after allogeneic stem cell transplantation. Study-wide findings and caveats: Tissue-detected TCR repertoire was only partly captured by blood and spleen T cells.

Time point denoted: mouse harvest day 14 after allogeneic transplant. The graft held 10^6 splenic CD5+ T cells and 10^7 T-cell-depleted bone marrow cells. V dropped 1 base and J dropped 5 bases, with 7 bases sitting between them. Germline assignment: CDR1 NSHNY and CDR2 SYGAGN. The CDR3 covers 12 residues. For this clone: What it recognizes is unknown. Genes here carry mouse names. The read falls 1 residue short of the CDR3 end, and the missing part is taken from the germline J gene.

Libraries were prepared by immunoSEQ multiplex PCR; TCRdb keeps only in-frame clonotypes and omits some of them. The data show 3,100 or so clones, under 45% seen once. This receptor was identified in a female BALB/c mouse given C57BL/6 T cells with graft-versus-host disease after an allogeneic hematopoietic cell transplant. V gene TRBV13-1 combines with J gene TRBJ2-7; D is unclear. Sequences were obtained from gut tissue. Incomplete CDR3 DNA: TGTGCCAGCAGTGATACCGGGGATGAACAGTAC. Translating it yields CASSDTGDEQY. The whole CDR3 protein is CASSDTGDEQYF.